The 4 T cell receptor beta chains presented below share a single source sample, sequenced in a study of shared clonotypes between healthy human individuals. Using immunoSEQ multiplex PCR, the repertoire was profiled, and TCRdb retains in-frame clones only, with some absent. The sample contains roughly 1.5 million clones, around 98% of which appear only once. The sample consisted of naive CD4+ T cells sorted from blood. Subset indicated: CD45RA+ positively selected. The receptors stem from a man aged 25 to 40 in good health.

This sequence joins TRBV11-2 and TRBJ2-5; D perhaps matches TRBD1 (6 bases). Germline CDR1 is SGHAT and CDR2 is FQNNGV. Trimming cost V 1 base and J 5 bases, with 11 bases left between them. The CDR3 loop spans 14 amino acids. The CDR3, as DNA: TGTGCCAGCAGCTTAGGGACAGCCAGGGAGACCCAGTACTTC. Amino acids: CASSLGTARETQYF.

This CDR3 reads CASSQRGGISTDTQYF. The CDR3 coding sequence is TGCGCCAGCAGCCAAAGGGGCGGAATTAGCACAGATACGCAGTATTTT. V gene TRBV4-1 combines with J gene TRBJ2-3; TRBD1 is a possible D gene (5 bases). Trimming pared 2 bases from V and 0 bases from J, leaving 12 bases between. This CDR3 region has 16 residues. Germline CDR1 and CDR2: MGHRA and YSYEKL.

The chain combines TRBV18 with TRBJ2-2; the match to TRBD2 covers 7 bases. This CDR3 has 16 residues. J lost 0 bases, V lost 4 bases, and 5 bases had no gene match. The germline gives CDR1 KGHSH, CDR2 LQKENI. The CDR3 DNA reads as TGTGCCAGCTCACACTTGGGAGGGACGAACACCGGGGAGCTGTTTTTT. Its translation is CASSHLGGTNTGELFF.

Remarks on this clone: This same CDR3 is encoded by further DNA sequences in the sample. The chain employs TRBV29-1 and TRBJ1-1, with D unresolved. CDR1 and CDR2 from the germline V gene are SQVTM and ANQGSEA. The V end lost 4 bases, the J end lost 1 base, and 7 bases lay between the germline ends. This CDR3 is built from 12 residues. As DNA, the CDR3 is TGCAGCGTTGCTACAGCGAACACTGAAGCTTTCTTT. Protein sequence: CSVATANTEAFF. The variable domain in full, with the rest retrieved from reference TRBV29-1 and TRBJ1-1, is SAVISQKPSRDICQRGTSLTIQCQVDSQVTMMFWYRQQPGQSLTLIATANQGSEATYESGFVIDKFPISRPNLTFSTLTVSNMSPEDSSIYLCSVATANTEAFFGQGTRLTVV.